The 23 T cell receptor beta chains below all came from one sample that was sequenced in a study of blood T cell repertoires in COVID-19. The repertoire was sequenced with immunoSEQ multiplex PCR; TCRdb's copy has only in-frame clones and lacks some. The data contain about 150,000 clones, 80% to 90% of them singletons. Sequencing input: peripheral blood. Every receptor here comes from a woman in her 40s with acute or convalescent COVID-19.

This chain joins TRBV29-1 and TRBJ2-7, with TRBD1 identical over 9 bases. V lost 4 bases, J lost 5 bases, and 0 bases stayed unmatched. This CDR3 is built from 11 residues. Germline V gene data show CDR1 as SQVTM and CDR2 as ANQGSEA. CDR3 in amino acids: CSVGDRDEQYF. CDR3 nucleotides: TGCAGCGTTGGGGACAGGGACGAGCAGTACTTC.

Here the CDR3 DNA reads TGCGCCAGCAGCCATAGTACGGGGAGAGGCACAGATACGCAGTATTTT. It translates to CASSHSTGRGTDTQYF. This chain links TRBV4-1 with TRBJ2-3; the D gene is possibly TRBD2 (5 bases). V lost 3 bases and J 1 base, leaving 14 bases between the germline ends. Germline V gene sequence: CDR1 MGHRA, CDR2 YSYEKL. CDR3 length: 16 residues.

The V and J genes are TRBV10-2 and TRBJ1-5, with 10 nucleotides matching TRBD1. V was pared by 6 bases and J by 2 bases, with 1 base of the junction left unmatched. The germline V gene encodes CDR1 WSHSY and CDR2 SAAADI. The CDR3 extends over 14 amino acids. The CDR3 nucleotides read TGCGCCAGCAGCGGGACAGGGGGCAATCAGCCCCAGCATTTT. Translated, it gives CASSGTGGNQPQHF.

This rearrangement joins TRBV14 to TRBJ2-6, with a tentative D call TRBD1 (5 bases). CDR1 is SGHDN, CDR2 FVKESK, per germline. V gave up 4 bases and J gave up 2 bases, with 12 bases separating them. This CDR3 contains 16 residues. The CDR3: CASSLRGWPGANVLTF. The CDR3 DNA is TGTGCCAGCAGCCTAAGGGGTTGGCCTGGGGCCAACGTCCTGACTTTC.

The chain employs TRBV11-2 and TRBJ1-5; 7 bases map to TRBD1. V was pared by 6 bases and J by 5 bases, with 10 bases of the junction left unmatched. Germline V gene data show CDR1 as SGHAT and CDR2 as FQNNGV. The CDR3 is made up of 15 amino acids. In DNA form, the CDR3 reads TGTGCCAGCAGTTCCACAACAGGGGCTCATCAGCCCCAGCATTTT. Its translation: CASSSTTGAHQPQHF.

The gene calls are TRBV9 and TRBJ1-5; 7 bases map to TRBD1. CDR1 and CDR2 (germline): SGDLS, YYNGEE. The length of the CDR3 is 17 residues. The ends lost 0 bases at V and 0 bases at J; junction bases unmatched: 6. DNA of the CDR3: TGTGCCAGCAGCGTAGGTCGGGACAGCTATAGCAATCAGCCCCAGCATTTT. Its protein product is CASSVGRDSYSNQPQHF.

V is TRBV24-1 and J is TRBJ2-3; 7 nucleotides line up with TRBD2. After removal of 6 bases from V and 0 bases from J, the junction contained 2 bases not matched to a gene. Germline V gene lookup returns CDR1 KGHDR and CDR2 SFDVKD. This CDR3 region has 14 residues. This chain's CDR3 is CATSSGGSTDTQYF. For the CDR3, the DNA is TGTGCCACCAGTTCGGGGGGTAGCACAGATACGCAGTATTTT.

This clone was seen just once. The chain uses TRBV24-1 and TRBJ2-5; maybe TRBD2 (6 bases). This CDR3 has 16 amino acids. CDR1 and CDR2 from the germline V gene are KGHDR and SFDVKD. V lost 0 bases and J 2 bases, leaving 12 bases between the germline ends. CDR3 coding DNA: TGTGCCACCAGTGATTTGTTACCGGGAGCTCAAGAGACCCAGTACTTC. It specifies CATSDLLPGAQETQYF.

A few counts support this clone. CDR3 sequence: CASSLAGGPGNEQFF. The CDR3 bases are TGTGCCAGCAGCTTAGCGGGAGGGCCCGGCAATGAGCAGTTCTTC. V gene TRBV9 combines with J gene TRBJ2-1; 11 nucleotides agree with TRBD2. The CDR3 extends over 15 amino acids. Per the germline V gene, CDR1 is SGDLS and CDR2 is YYNGEE. Trimming took 4 bases from V and 6 from J; bases not matched to a gene: 6.

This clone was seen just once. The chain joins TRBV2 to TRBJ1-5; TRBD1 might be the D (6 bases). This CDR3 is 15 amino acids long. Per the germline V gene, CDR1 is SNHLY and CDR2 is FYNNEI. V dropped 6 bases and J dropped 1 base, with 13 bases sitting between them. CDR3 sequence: CASSGQSVSNQPQHF. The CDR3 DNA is TGTGCCAGCAGCGGACAGTCTGTGAGCAATCAGCCCCAGCATTTT. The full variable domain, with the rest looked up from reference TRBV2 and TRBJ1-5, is EPEVTQTPSHQVTQMGQEVILRCVPISNHLYFYWYRQILGQKVEFLVSFYNNEISEKSEIFDDQFSVERPDGSNFTLKIRSTKLEDSAMYFCASSGQSVSNQPQHFGDGTRLSIL.

CDR3: CASSQSRDRNSPLHF. The CDR3 DNA reads as TGTGCCAGCAGCCAATCTCGGGACAGGAATTCACCCCTCCACTTT. The rearrangement links TRBV16 to TRBJ1-6; 8 bases are shared with TRBD1. The junction had 2 bases not matched to a gene; V was cut back by 0 bases and J by 7 bases. In germline, CDR1 is KGHSY, CDR2 FQNENV. The length of the CDR3 is 15 residues.

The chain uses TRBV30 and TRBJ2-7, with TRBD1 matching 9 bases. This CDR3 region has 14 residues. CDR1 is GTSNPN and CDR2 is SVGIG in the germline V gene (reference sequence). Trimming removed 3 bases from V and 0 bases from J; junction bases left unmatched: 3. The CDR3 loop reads CAWRGTGSSYEQYF. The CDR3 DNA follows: TGTGCCTGGAGGGGGACAGGGAGCTCCTACGAGCAGTACTTC.

The CDR3 DNA reads TGTGCCAGCAGCCCCGGGACAGGCTATGGCTACACCTTC. Its protein is CASSPGTGYGYTF. The rearrangement uses TRBV28 and TRBJ1-2, with TRBD1 identical over 8 bases. Germline V lookup: CDR1 MDHEN, CDR2 SYDVKM. V was pared by 6 bases and J by 4 bases, with 4 bases of the junction left unmatched. This CDR3 has 13 amino acids.

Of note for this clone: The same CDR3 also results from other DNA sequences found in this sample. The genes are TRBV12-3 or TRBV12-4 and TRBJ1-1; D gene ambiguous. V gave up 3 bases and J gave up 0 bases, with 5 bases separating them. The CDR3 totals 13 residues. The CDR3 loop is CASSFRLNTEAFF. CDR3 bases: TGTGCCAGCAGTTTTCGTTTGAACACTGAAGCTTTCTTT.

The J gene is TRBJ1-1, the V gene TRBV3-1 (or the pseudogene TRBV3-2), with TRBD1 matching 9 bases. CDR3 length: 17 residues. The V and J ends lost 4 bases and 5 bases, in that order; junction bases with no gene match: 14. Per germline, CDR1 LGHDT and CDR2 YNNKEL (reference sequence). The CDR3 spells CASSRSFLTGGMTEAFF. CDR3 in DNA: TGTGCCAGCAGCCGATCCTTCTTGACAGGGGGAATGACTGAAGCTTTCTTT.

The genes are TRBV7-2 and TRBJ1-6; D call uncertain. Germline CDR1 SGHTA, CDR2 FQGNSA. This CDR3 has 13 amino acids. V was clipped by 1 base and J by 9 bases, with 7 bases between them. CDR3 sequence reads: CASSLGRSSPLHF. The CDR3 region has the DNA TGTGCCAGCAGCTTAGGGAGATCTTCACCCCTCCACTTT. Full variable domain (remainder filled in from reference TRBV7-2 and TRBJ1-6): GAGVSQSPSNKVTEKGKDVELRCDPISGHTALYWYRQSLGQGLEFLIYFQGNSAPDKSGLPSDRFSAERTGGSVSTLTIQRTQQEDSAVYLCASSLGRSSPLHFGNGTRLTVT.

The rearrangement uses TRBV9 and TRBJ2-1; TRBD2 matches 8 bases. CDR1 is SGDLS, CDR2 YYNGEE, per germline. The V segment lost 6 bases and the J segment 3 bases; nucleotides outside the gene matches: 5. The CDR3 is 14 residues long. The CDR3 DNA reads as TGTGCCAGCACGCCGGGACTAGGCTACAATGAGCAGTTCTTC. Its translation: CASTPGLGYNEQFF. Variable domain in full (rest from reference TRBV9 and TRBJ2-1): DSGVTQTPKHLITATGQRVTLRCSPRSGDLSVYWYQQSLDQGLQFLIQYYNGEERAKGNILERFSAQQFPDLHSELNLSSLELGDSALYFCASTPGLGYNEQFFGPGTRLTVL.

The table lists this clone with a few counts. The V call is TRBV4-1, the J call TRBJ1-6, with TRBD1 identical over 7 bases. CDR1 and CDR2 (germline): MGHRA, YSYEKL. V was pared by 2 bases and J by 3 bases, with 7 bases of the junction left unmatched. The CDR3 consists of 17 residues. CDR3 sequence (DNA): TGCGCCAGCAGCCAATGGGGACAGTTAGTCTATAATTCACCCCTCCACTTT. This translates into CASSQWGQLVYNSPLHF.

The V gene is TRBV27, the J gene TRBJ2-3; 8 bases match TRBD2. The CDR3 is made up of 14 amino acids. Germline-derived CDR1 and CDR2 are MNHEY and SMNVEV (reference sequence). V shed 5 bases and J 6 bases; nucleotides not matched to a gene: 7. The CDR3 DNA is TGTGCCAGCAGTCTAGCGGGTCGGGGGGATACGCAGTATTTT. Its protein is CASSLAGRGDTQYF.

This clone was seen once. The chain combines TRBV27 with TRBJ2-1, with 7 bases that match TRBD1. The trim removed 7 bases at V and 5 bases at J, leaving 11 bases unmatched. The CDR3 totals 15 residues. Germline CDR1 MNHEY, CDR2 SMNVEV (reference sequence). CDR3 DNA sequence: TGTGCCAGCAATAAACCGGGACAGACAAACAATGAGCAGTTCTTC. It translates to CASNKPGQTNNEQFF.

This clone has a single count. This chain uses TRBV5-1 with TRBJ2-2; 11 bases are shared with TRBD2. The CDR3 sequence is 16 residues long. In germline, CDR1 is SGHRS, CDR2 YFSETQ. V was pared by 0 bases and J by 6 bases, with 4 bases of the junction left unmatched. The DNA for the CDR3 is TGCGCCAGCAGCTTGGTTCTAGCGGGGGGATCCGGGGAGCTGTTTTTT. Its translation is CASSLVLAGGSGELFF.

This CDR3 reads CASSLSGLAGVLVQETQYF. CDR3 DNA: TGTGCCAGCAGCCTAAGTGGACTAGCGGGAGTTCTGGTCCAAGAGACCCAGTACTTC. The gene calls are TRBV9 and TRBJ2-5; 13 bases fit TRBD2. Germline V gene lookup returns CDR1 SGDLS and CDR2 YYNGEE. The CDR3 contains 19 residues. J was trimmed by 1 base and V by 4 bases; bases with no gene match: 13.

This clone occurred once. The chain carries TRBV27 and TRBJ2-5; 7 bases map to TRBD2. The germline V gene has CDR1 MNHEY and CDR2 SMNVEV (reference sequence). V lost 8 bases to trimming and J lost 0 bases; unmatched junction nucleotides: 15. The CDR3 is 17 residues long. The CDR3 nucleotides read TGTGCCAGCGGGCCCCTTGGGGCTAGCGGTTACCAAGAGACCCAGTACTTC. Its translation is CASGPLGASGYQETQYF.